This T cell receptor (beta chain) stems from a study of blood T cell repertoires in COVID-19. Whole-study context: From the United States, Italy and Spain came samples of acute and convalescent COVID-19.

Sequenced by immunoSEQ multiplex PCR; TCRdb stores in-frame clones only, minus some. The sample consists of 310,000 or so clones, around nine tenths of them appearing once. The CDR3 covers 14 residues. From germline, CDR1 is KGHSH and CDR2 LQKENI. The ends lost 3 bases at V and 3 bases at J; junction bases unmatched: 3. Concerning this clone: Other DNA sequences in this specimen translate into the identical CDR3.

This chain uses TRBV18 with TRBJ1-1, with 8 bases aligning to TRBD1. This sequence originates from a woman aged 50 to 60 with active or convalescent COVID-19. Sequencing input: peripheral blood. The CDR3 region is CASSPLDRDTEAFF. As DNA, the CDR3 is TGTGCCAGCTCACCCTTGGACAGGGACACTGAAGCTTTCTTT.